This entry features one TCR beta chain sequence. This entry is derived from a study of control samples from healthy donors and cancer patients. The CDR3 runs to 14 residues. Per germline, CDR1 SGHRS and CDR2 YFSETQ. Deletions cut 6 bases from V and 2 bases from J, with 11 bases between. Measured with immunoSEQ multiplex PCR; TCRdb has only the in-frame clones, and not every one. The sample contains 98,000 or so clones, roughly 90% of which appear only once. Sequenced input: blood. The J gene is TRBJ2-2, the V gene TRBV5-1, with D unclear. The receptor was isolated from a woman in her 70s in good health. The CDR3 loop is CASTPGDNTGELFF. Written as DNA, the CDR3 is TGCGCCAGCACCCCAGGTGATAACACCGGGGAGCTGTTTTTT. Using reference TRBV5-1 and TRBJ2-2 for the parts outside the CDR3, the full variable domain is KAGVTQTPRYLIKTRGQQVTLSCSPISGHRSVSWYQQTPGQGLQFLFEYFSETQRNKGNFPGRFSGRQFSNSRSEMNVSTLELGDSALYLCASTPGDNTGELFFGEGSRLTVL.